This TCR beta chain was sequenced in a study of T cells in Graves' hyperthyroidism and ophthalmopathy. If no ophthalmopathy progression occurred within 18 months, Graves' hyperthyroidism was stable. Out of 10 ml of fresh peripheral blood came the PBMCs. Amplification yielded TCR beta CDR3 regions, with RNA transcripts as the source. Initially, a first-round RT-PCR of the TCR CDR3 employed the HTBI primer set. TCRdb itself ran the multiplex PCR reads through MiXCR, one entry per CDR3 protein. This table has about 290,000 distinct CDR3 sequences, roughly 13% appearing once. Points from the study as a whole: Ophthalmopathy got predicted by the model a median roughly 6.1 months before its onset.

V lost 5 bases and J 0 bases, leaving 13 bases between the germline ends. CDR3 length: 15 amino acids. This clonotype was counted many times. Its antigen is undetermined. What was sequenced was blood. This clonotype was sampled from a woman aged 40 to 50 with Graves' hyperthyroidism. The chain links TRBV12-3 or TRBV12-4 to TRBJ1-1; the D gene is possibly TRBD1 (6 bases). CDR3 protein: CASSNSGAVNTEAFF. The CDR3 DNA reads as TGTGCCAGCAGTAACTCGGGGGCCGTGAACACTGAAGCTTTCTTT.